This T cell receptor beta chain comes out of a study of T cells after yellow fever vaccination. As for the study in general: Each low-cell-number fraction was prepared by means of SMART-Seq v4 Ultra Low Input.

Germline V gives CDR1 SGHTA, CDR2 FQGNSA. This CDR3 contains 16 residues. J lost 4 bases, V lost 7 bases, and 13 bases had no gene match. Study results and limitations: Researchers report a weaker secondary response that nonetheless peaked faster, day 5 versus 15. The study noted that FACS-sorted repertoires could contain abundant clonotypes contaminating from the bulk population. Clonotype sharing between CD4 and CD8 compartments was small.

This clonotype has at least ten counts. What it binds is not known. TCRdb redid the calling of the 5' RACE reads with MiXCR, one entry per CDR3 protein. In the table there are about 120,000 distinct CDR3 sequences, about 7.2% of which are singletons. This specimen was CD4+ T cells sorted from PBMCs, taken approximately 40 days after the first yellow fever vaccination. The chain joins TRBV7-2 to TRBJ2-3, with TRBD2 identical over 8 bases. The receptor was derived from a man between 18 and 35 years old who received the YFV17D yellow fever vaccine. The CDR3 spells CASTMNSGGAADTQYF. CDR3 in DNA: TGTGCCAGCACTATGAACTCCGGGGGGGCGGCAGATACGCAGTATTTT.